Following are 16 T cell receptor beta chains from one sample sequenced in a study of technical replicates of blood from a few donors. Generated by immunoSEQ multiplex PCR, the TCRdb table keeps only in-frame clones and is missing some. In the table there are 14,000 or so clones, over 80% of which are singletons. Sequenced: PBMCs. These receptors all stem from a human donor in good health.

This clone was picked up one time. The rearrangement links TRBV9 to TRBJ2-5; TRBD1 matches 7 bases. This CDR3 comprises 15 residues. The V gene end was trimmed by 3 bases and the J gene end by 2 bases; junction bases not matched to a gene: 7. Germline-derived CDR1 and CDR2 are SGDLS and YYNGEE. In DNA, the CDR3 is TGTGCCAGCAGCGGTAGGGGGCGCAGGCAAGAGACCCAGTACTTC. Its translation: CASSGRGRRQETQYF.

The genes are TRBV1 and TRBJ2-1; the D call in the table, TRBD2, was not verified against the DNA. TRBV1 constitutes a pseudogene. The CDR3 is 16 residues long. CDR3 nucleotides: TGCACCAGCCGTCGATCCTTAGTAGCCCCCTACAATGAGCAGTTCTTC. This encodes CTSRRSLVAPYNEQFF.

This clone was seen a handful of times. This chain's CDR3 is CASSIVQGTYGYTF. The CDR3 nucleotides read TGTGCCAGTAGTATTGTCCAGGGAACCTATGGCTACACCTTC. The V gene is TRBV19, the J gene TRBJ1-2; weak D call: TRBD1 (5 bases). In germline, CDR1 is LNHDA, CDR2 SQIVND (reference sequence). V lost 3 bases to trimming and J lost 4 bases, with 12 bases between them. There are 14 residues in the CDR3. The variable domain in full, completed from reference TRBV19 and TRBJ1-2, reads DGGITQSPKYLFRKEGQNVTLSCEQNLNHDAMYWYRQDPGQGLRLIYYSQIVNDFQKGDIAEGYSVSREKKESFPLTVTSAQKNPTAFYLCASSIVQGTYGYTFGSGTRLTVV.

The chain is built from TRBV28 and TRBJ1-1, with D possibly TRBD1 on 6 matching bases. Germline CDR1 is MDHEN and CDR2 is SYDVKM. The CDR3 contains 15 residues. Trimming removed 5 bases from V and 0 bases from J, with 13 bases in between. The CDR3 nucleotides read TGTGCCAGCAGTACCTCGGGACACTTGAACACTGAAGCTTTCTTT. Translated, it gives CASSTSGHLNTEAFF.

The CDR3: CASTNLEFAKNIQYF. The CDR3 DNA reads TGTGCCAGCACCAACCTTGAGTTCGCCAAAAACATTCAGTACTTC. The genes are TRBV7-2 and TRBJ2-4; D not certain. Germline V lookup: CDR1 SGHTA, CDR2 FQGNSA. V was cut by 7 bases and J by 1 base, with 14 bases left in between. The CDR3 runs 15 residues.

The V call is TRBV30, the J call TRBJ2-3; 11 bases are a match to TRBD2. The CDR3 sequence is 20 residues long. The germline CDR1 and CDR2 sequences are GTSNPN and SVGIG (reference sequence). Unmatched junction bases numbered 23, after V lost 5 bases and J lost 4 bases. CDR3 region: CAWDLPRIAGGPMFADTQYF. CDR3 nucleotides: TGTGCCTGGGACCTCCCCCGAATAGCGGGAGGGCCTATGTTTGCAGATACGCAGTATTTT.

There are a few counts of this clone. This chain uses TRBV29-1 with TRBJ2-5; TRBD2 matches 12 bases. J lost 4 bases, V lost 6 bases, and 12 bases had no gene match. CDR3 size: 16 residues. Germline assignment: CDR1 SQVTM and CDR2 ANQGSEA. This CDR3 is CSVGGLAGGGRETQYF. For the CDR3, the DNA is TGCAGCGTAGGGGGTCTAGCGGGAGGGGGTCGAGAGACCCAGTACTTC.

The chain recombines TRBV2 with TRBJ1-5; TRBD1 matches 7 bases. The CDR3 sequence is 16 residues long. Losses at the gene ends were 5 bases for V and 3 bases for J; bases not matched to a gene: 10. Germline V CDR1 and CDR2: SNHLY, FYNNEI. The CDR3 here is CASSPGQAAFNQPQHF. In DNA, the CDR3 is TGTGCCAGCAGTCCAGGACAGGCTGCCTTCAATCAGCCCCAGCATTTT. Looking up the rest from reference TRBV2 and TRBJ1-5 gives the full variable domain: EPEVTQTPSHQVTQMGQEVILRCVPISNHLYFYWYRQILGQKVEFLVSFYNNEISEKSEIFDDQFSVERPDGSNFTLKIRSTKLEDSAMYFCASSPGQAAFNQPQHFGDGTRLSIL.

The V gene is TRBV27, the J gene TRBJ2-3; 11 bases align to TRBD2. This CDR3 has 17 residues. The V gene end was trimmed by 4 bases and the J gene end by 1 base; junction bases not matched to a gene: 7. Germline CDR1 and CDR2: MNHEY and SMNVEV (reference sequence). The CDR3 is CASSSLRGLAGTDTQYF. Written as DNA, the CDR3 is TGTGCCAGCAGTTCGCTCAGGGGACTAGCGGGCACAGATACGCAGTATTTT.

The chain recombines TRBV2 with TRBJ1-3; 8 bases match TRBD1. V was clipped by 4 bases and J by 0 bases; unmatched bases: 2. The germline V gene encodes CDR1 SNHLY and CDR2 FYNNEI. This CDR3 has 15 residues. The CDR3 is CASSGTGNSGNTIYF. CDR3 in DNA: TGTGCCAGCAGTGGGACAGGGAACTCTGGAAACACCATATATTTT.

The rearrangement uses TRBV5-4 and TRBJ2-5; possible D gene TRBD2, 6 bases. The germline V and J ends were trimmed by 2 bases and 4 bases, with 18 bases remaining between them. In germline, CDR1 is SGHNT, CDR2 YYREEE (reference sequence). CDR3 size: 16 residues. The CDR3 DNA reads TGTGCCAGCAGCTTCGGTAATGGAGCGGGCGTAGAGACCCAGTACTTC. It encodes CASSFGNGAGVETQYF.

This chain uses TRBV10-3 with TRBJ2-7; weak D call: TRBD1 (5 bases). The CDR3 has 13 residues. Trimming removed 3 bases at V and 3 bases at J, with 9 bases between. Germline V CDR1 and CDR2: ENHRY, SYGVKD. CDR3 in DNA: TGTGCCATCAGTGACCAGGGTAGCTACGAGCAGTACTTC. Encoded protein: CAISDQGSYEQYF.

This clone was recorded once. This chain links TRBV7-6 with TRBJ2-1, with TRBD2 matching 7 bases. Germline trimming cut 0 bases from V and 3 bases from J; bases unmatched to any gene: 2. CDR3 length equals 15 residues. Germline values: CDR1 SGHVS, CDR2 FNYEAQ. The CDR3 reads CASSLAGGFYNEQFF. The CDR3 coding sequence is TGTGCCAGCAGCTTAGCGGGAGGGTTCTACAATGAGCAGTTCTTC.

The rearrangement uses TRBV21-1 and TRBJ2-7; the table gives TRBD1 as D, unverified against the DNA. TRBV21-1 is designated a pseudogene. The CDR3 runs 15 residues. The CDR3 is CASSPPGETGGEQYF. In DNA form, the CDR3 reads TGTGCCAGCAGCCCACCCGGGGAGACAGGGGGCGAGCAGTACTTC.

V is TRBV5-1 and J is TRBJ2-1; unclear D gene. Trimming stripped 2 bases from V and 0 bases from J, with 6 bases between. CDR3 size: 14 residues. Germline CDR1 and CDR2: SGHRS and YFSETQ. CDR3 loop: CASSLQSSYNEQFF. For the CDR3, the DNA is TGCGCCAGCAGCTTACAAAGCTCCTACAATGAGCAGTTCTTC.

V is TRBV6-1 and J is TRBJ1-4; a weak D match, TRBD1 (5 bases). This CDR3 spans 15 amino acids. V lost 0 bases and J 5 bases, leaving 10 bases between the germline ends. Germline lookup yields CDR1 MNHNS and CDR2 SASEGT. CDR3 sequence reads: CASSEAQGWNEKLFF. In nucleotides, the CDR3 is TGTGCCAGCAGTGAAGCCCAGGGCTGGAATGAAAAACTGTTTTTT.